Below, one T cell receptor (beta chain) is given with its context. These data belong to a study of control samples from healthy donors and cancer patients. Produced via immunoSEQ multiplex PCR; TCRdb's table is partial and in-frame only. The data contain fewer than 50,000 clones, approximately 90% of them seen just once; the ten biggest clones take up around 0.8%. The CDR3 loop spans 15 amino acids. V shed 5 bases, J shed 2 bases, and the junction held 7 bases outside the gene matches. CDR1 SEHNR and CDR2 FQNEAQ come from the germline V gene (reference sequence). This chain connects TRBV7-9 to TRBJ2-3; 7 bases match TRBD1. This receptor was obtained from a young man with colorectal cancer. Sequencing input: PBMCs. The CDR3 is CASSPPQGNTDTQYF. The CDR3 DNA reads TGTGCCAGCAGCCCCCCACAGGGGAACACAGATACGCAGTATTTT. The full variable domain, in which reference TRBV7-9 and TRBJ2-3 provide the parts outside the CDR3, is DTGVSQNPRHKITKRGQNVTFRCDPISEHNRLYWYRQTLGQGPEFLTYFQNEAQLEKSRLLSDRFSAERPKGSFSTLEIQRTEQGDSAMYLCASSPPQGNTDTQYFGPGTRLTVL.